Presented here are 32 T cell receptor beta chains from one specimen sequenced in a study of cytomegalovirus exposure and HLA in healthy donors. PCR involved 60 Vbeta and 13 Jbeta primers. Clones were sequenced by immunoSEQ multiplex PCR, and TCRdb holds only the in-frame ones, with some missing. Here the sample spans fewer than 300,000 clones, more than 80% being singletons. Sequencing input: PBMCs. These TCRs come from a man between 40 and 49 years old in good health and CMV-seropositive.

The chain recombines TRBV4-3 with TRBJ2-3; the D gene is possibly TRBD1 (5 bases). The CDR3 consists of 19 residues. Deletions cut 1 base from V and 6 bases from J, with 26 bases between. Germline CDR1 reads LGHNA; CDR2 reads YSLEER. The CDR3 loop is CASSQVLAPGQRVKDTQYF. Written as DNA, the CDR3 is TGCGCCAGCAGCCAAGTCCTGGCCCCAGGGCAGCGAGTTAAGGATACGCAGTATTTT.

This clone was detected only once. The V call is TRBV5-4, the J call TRBJ2-3; 8 nucleotides align to TRBD1. Germline V gives CDR1 SGHNT, CDR2 YYREEE (reference sequence). This CDR3 spans 17 amino acids. V shed 2 bases and J 8 bases; nucleotides not matched to a gene: 16. DNA for the CDR3: TGTGCCAGCAGCTTTAAGGGCCTACAGGGGGTTCTACGTACGCAGTATTTT. This sequence encodes CASSFKGLQGVLRTQYF.

The chain recombines TRBV10-1 with TRBJ2-1; TRBD2 agrees at 7 bases. The CDR3 runs 17 residues. The V segment lost 4 bases and the J segment 0 bases; nucleotides outside the gene matches: 9. CDR1 and CDR2 (germline): WNHNN, SYGVQD (reference sequence). The CDR3 nucleotides are TGCGCCAGCAGTGTTAGGGCTAGCGGCACCTCCTACAATGAGCAGTTCTTC. It codes for CASSVRASGTSYNEQFF.

A single count supports this clone. The chain is built from TRBV7-9 and TRBJ2-7, with D perhaps TRBD2 (6 bases). From germline, CDR1 is SEHNR and CDR2 FQNEAQ (reference sequence). Trimming shortened V by 4 bases and J by 0 bases, and 13 bases separated the two germline ends. The CDR3 spans 15 residues. CDR3 region: CASSSWDSSSYEQYF. DNA of the CDR3: TGTGCCAGCAGCTCTTGGGACTCCAGCTCCTACGAGCAGTACTTC.

The rearrangement links TRBV7-3 to TRBJ1-1, with 8 positions matching TRBD1. Germline CDR1 is SGHTA and CDR2 is FQGTGA. V gave up 4 bases and J gave up 4 bases; unmatched junction bases: 8. The CDR3 consists of 15 residues. CDR3: CASSSYDRGITEAFF. Written as DNA, the CDR3 is TGTGCCAGCAGCTCGTACGACAGGGGCATCACTGAAGCTTTCTTT.

This chain joins TRBV28 and TRBJ2-6, with 12 bases fitting TRBD2. Trimming took 5 bases from V and 0 from J; bases not matched to a gene: 5. This CDR3 region has 18 residues. Per the germline V gene, CDR1 is MDHEN and CDR2 is SYDVKM. The CDR3 DNA sequence: TGTGCCAGCAGTCCCCGGACTAGCGGGAACTCTGGGGCCAACGTCCTGACTTTC. Its protein product is CASSPRTSGNSGANVLTF.

The V gene is TRBV14, the J gene TRBJ2-3; the match to TRBD2 covers 7 bases. Trimming removed 3 bases from V and 4 bases from J; junction bases left unmatched: 7. This CDR3 contains 15 residues. Germline values: CDR1 SGHDN, CDR2 FVKESK. CDR3 sequence: CASSHENGRPDTQYF. In DNA, the CDR3 is TGTGCCAGCAGCCATGAGAACGGGAGGCCAGATACGCAGTATTTT.

This rearrangement joins TRBV19 to TRBJ1-5; 8 bases match TRBD1. Germline trimming cut 7 bases from V and 11 bases from J; bases unmatched to any gene: 22. The CDR3 is made up of 17 amino acids. Germline V CDR1 and CDR2: LNHDA, SQIVND (reference sequence). DNA for the CDR3: TGTGCCAGTAACTTGGGGACAGGACGGTCTAAGGGTAGGACCCAGCATTTT. Translated, it gives CASNLGTGRSKGRTQHF.

The CDR3 DNA sequence: TGTGCCAGCAGTCATCAAGAGACCCAGTACTTC. This codes for CASSHQETQYF. This chain links TRBV28 with TRBJ2-5, with D uncertain. Trimming cost V 5 bases and J 2 bases, with 3 bases left between them. Germline-derived CDR1 and CDR2 are MDHEN and SYDVKM. This CDR3 is built from 11 residues.

Note on this clone: Within the sample, other DNA sequences also encode this same CDR3. The V and J genes are TRBV30 and TRBJ2-7; D uncertain. Germline V gene data show CDR1 as GTSNPN and CDR2 as SVGIG (reference sequence). This CDR3 spans 11 amino acids. With 1 base removed from V and 3 bases from J, the gap between germline ends came to 4 bases. CDR3 region: CAWSGGYEQYF. CDR3 sequence (DNA): TGTGCCTGGAGTGGAGGCTACGAGCAGTACTTC.

The chain links TRBV11-3 to TRBJ2-3, with D tentatively TRBD2 (6 bases). This CDR3 contains 15 residues. Germline CDR1 SGHNT, CDR2 YENEEA. The V end lost 1 base, the J end lost 3 bases, and 11 bases lay between the germline ends. The DNA for the CDR3 is TGTGCCAGCAGCTTAGGCGGGACGATTACAGATACGCAGTATTTT. Protein product: CASSLGGTITDTQYF.

The chain employs TRBV5-1 and TRBJ2-7, with D unclear. V was pared by 5 bases and J by 0 bases, with 12 bases between. This CDR3 has 14 amino acids. Per the germline V gene, CDR1 is SGHRS and CDR2 is YFSETQ. The CDR3: CASRLMESSYEQYF. DNA of the CDR3: TGCGCCAGCAGATTGATGGAGAGCTCCTACGAGCAGTACTTC.

V gene TRBV7-9 combines with J gene TRBJ2-5; the D gene is possibly TRBD2 (6 bases). The germline V gene has CDR1 SEHNR and CDR2 FQNEAQ (reference sequence). Trimming cost V 1 base and J 0 bases, with 9 bases left between them. The CDR3 consists of 15 residues. The DNA of the CDR3 is TGTGCCAGCAGCTTAGGACGGGGGTACCAAGAGACCCAGTACTTC. Its protein is CASSLGRGYQETQYF.

This chain joins TRBV5-1 and TRBJ1-1; D is uncertain. The germline V and J ends were trimmed by 1 base and 0 bases, with 10 bases remaining between them. In germline, CDR1 is SGHRS, CDR2 YFSETQ. This CDR3 contains 15 residues. The chain's CDR3 is CASSLSGIMNTEAFF. In nucleotides, the CDR3 is TGCGCCAGCAGCTTGTCCGGGATTATGAACACTGAAGCTTTCTTT. The full variable domain, with the rest looked up from reference TRBV5-1 and TRBJ1-1, is KAGVTQTPRYLIKTRGQQVTLSCSPISGHRSVSWYQQTPGQGLQFLFEYFSETQRNKGNFPGRFSGRQFSNSRSEMNVSTLELGDSALYLCASSLSGIMNTEAFFGQGTRLTVV.

The V and J genes are TRBV27 and TRBJ1-2; 7 bases fit TRBD1. Looked up from germline, CDR1 is MNHEY and CDR2 is SMNVEV (reference sequence). Unmatched junction bases numbered 8, after V lost 4 bases and J lost 3 bases. This CDR3 contains 15 residues. CDR3 region: CASSSSGTDHYGYTF. CDR3 nucleotide sequence: TGTGCCAGCAGTTCATCCGGGACAGACCACTATGGCTACACCTTC.

The genes are TRBV4-1 and TRBJ2-2; possible D gene TRBD2, 5 bases. CDR1 and CDR2 from the germline V gene are MGHRA and YSYEKL. Trimming took off 0 bases at V and 5 bases at J, with 13 bases between the two ends. The CDR3 covers 16 residues. For the CDR3, the DNA is TGCGCCAGCAGCCAAGATCTCGGGGAGCGGACCGGGGAGCTGTTTTTT. This sequence encodes CASSQDLGERTGELFF.

The V call is TRBV4-1, the J call TRBJ2-3, with 8 bases identical to TRBD1. The ends lost 4 bases at V and 3 bases at J; junction bases unmatched: 3. Germline loops: CDR1 MGHRA, CDR2 YSYEKL. The CDR3 is made up of 14 amino acids. The CDR3 sequence is CASSPDRGTDTQYF. The CDR3 DNA reads as TGCGCCAGCAGCCCAGACAGGGGAACAGATACGCAGTATTTT.

The rearrangement joins TRBV19 to TRBJ2-7; 8 bases line up with TRBD2. The CDR3 runs 14 residues. Trimming at V came to 7 bases and at J to 2 bases, leaving 7 bases not matched to a gene. Germline V gene data show CDR1 as LNHDA and CDR2 as SQIVND (reference sequence). CDR3 sequence reads: CASTDSGTPYEQYF. In DNA form, the CDR3 reads TGTGCCAGTACCGATAGCGGGACCCCCTACGAGCAGTACTTC.

This chain links TRBV14 with TRBJ1-1, with TRBD1 matching over 10 bases. CDR3 length: 15 amino acids. V lost 4 bases to trimming and J lost 6 bases; unmatched junction nucleotides: 8. Germline lookup yields CDR1 SGHDN and CDR2 FVKESK. The CDR3 is CASSPRGQGESEAFF. For the CDR3, the DNA is TGTGCCAGCAGCCCCCGAGGACAGGGGGAATCTGAAGCTTTCTTT.

This clone was detected once. The chain joins TRBV30 to TRBJ2-3; TRBD2 matches at 9 bases. The CDR3 covers 16 residues. Germline assignment: CDR1 GTSNPN and CDR2 SVGIG (reference sequence). Losses at the gene ends were 0 bases for V and 0 bases for J; bases not matched to a gene: 4. DNA for the CDR3: TGTGCCTGGAGTGTCGGGAGCGGGAGGAGCACAGATACGCAGTATTTT. Translated: CAWSVGSGRSTDTQYF.

For the CDR3, the DNA is TGTGCCAGCAGTTACGACAGGTCCTACGAGCAGTACTTC. Translated: CASSYDRSYEQYF. V and J are TRBV6-6 and TRBJ2-7, with a tentative D call TRBD1 (6 bases). CDR1 is MNHNY and CDR2 is SVGAGI in the germline V gene (reference sequence). V gave up 2 bases and J gave up 1 base, with 6 bases separating them. The length of the CDR3 is 13 residues.

CDR3 coding DNA: TGTGCCAGCAGTTCACTTACAGGGGGCGGCGGCTACACCTTC. This gives the protein CASSSLTGGGGYTF. This chain connects TRBV6-5 to TRBJ1-2, with TRBD1 identical over 9 bases. V was clipped by 4 bases and J by 8 bases; unmatched bases: 8. The CDR3 contains 14 residues. Germline V lookup: CDR1 MNHEY, CDR2 SVGAGI.

V is TRBV21-1 and J is TRBJ1-1; TRBD1 is the table's D call, not checked against the DNA. TRBV21-1 is labeled a pseudogene. The CDR3 extends over 20 amino acids. CDR3 coding DNA: TGTGCCAGCAGCTTTTGGGGAGACGAGGGACAGGGTCGTTGGAACACTGAAGCTTTCTTT. Amino acid sequence: CASSFWGDEGQGRWNTEAFF.

The V gene is TRBV19, the J gene TRBJ2-5, with D possibly matching TRBD2 (5 bases). The CDR3 spans 13 residues. Germline-derived CDR1 and CDR2 are LNHDA and SQIVND (reference sequence). The germline V and J ends were trimmed by 6 bases and 4 bases, with 12 bases remaining between them. The CDR3 bases are TGTGCCAGTAGCCCCCCTCGGGGAGAGACCCAGTACTTC. It encodes CASSPPRGETQYF.

The chain has TRBV18 and TRBJ2-7, with a weak D call TRBD2 (5 bases). CDR1 and CDR2 from the germline V gene are KGHSH and LQKENI. V was cut by 1 base and J by 2 bases, with 9 bases left in between. The CDR3 is made up of 14 amino acids. CDR3 amino acids: CASSPRLGAYEQYF. Here the CDR3 DNA reads TGTGCCAGCTCACCACGACTGGGAGCCTACGAGCAGTACTTC.

This chain joins TRBV29-1 and TRBJ2-7; TRBD2 aligns across 14 bases. V was pared by 6 bases and J by 1 base, with 11 bases of the junction left unmatched. CDR3 length: 17 amino acids. The germline gives CDR1 SQVTM, CDR2 ANQGSEA. The CDR3 spells CSVLLTSGRALSYEQYF. CDR3 nucleotides: TGCAGCGTCTTACTGACTAGCGGGAGGGCTCTATCCTACGAGCAGTACTTC.

This clone was seen just once. Germline and junction disagree at one end, which may indicate a read error. This CDR3 is CSSSLVRGQGLYF. CDR3 nucleotide sequence: TGTTCCAGCAGCTTAGTTCGGGGACAGGGGCTATACTTC. The gene calls are TRBV7-9 and TRBJ2-7; 10 bases are a match to TRBD1. Germline values: CDR1 SEHNR, CDR2 FQNEAQ (reference sequence). This CDR3 has 13 amino acids. The full variable domain, rest sourced from reference TRBV7-9 and TRBJ2-7, is DTGVSQNPRHKITKRGQNVTFRCDPISEHNRLYWYRQTLGQGPEFLTYFQNEAQLEKSRLLSDRFSAERPKGSFSTLEIQRTEQGDSAMYLCSSSLVRGQGLYFGPGTRLTVT.

CDR3 protein: CASTPGGPTFYEQYF. In nucleotides, the CDR3 is TGTGCCAGCACCCCAGGGGGACCGACCTTCTACGAGCAGTACTTC. The chain recombines TRBV6-6 with TRBJ2-7; TRBD1 matches 7 bases. V was clipped by 7 bases and J by 3 bases; unmatched bases: 12. The CDR3 loop spans 15 amino acids. Germline lookup yields CDR1 MNHNY and CDR2 SVGAGI (reference sequence).

This chain connects TRBV19 to TRBJ1-1; D gene unclear. Trimming pared 1 base from V and 0 bases from J, leaving 3 bases between. Per the germline V gene, CDR1 is LNHDA and CDR2 is SQIVND (reference sequence). The CDR3 is made up of 13 amino acids. The CDR3 coding sequence is TGTGCCAGTAGTATAGTCATGAACACTGAAGCTTTCTTT. This translates into CASSIVMNTEAFF. The variable domain in full, with the rest retrieved from reference TRBV19 and TRBJ1-1, is DGGITQSPKYLFRKEGQNVTLSCEQNLNHDAMYWYRQDPGQGLRLIYYSQIVNDFQKGDIAEGYSVSREKKESFPLTVTSAQKNPTAFYLCASSIVMNTEAFFGQGTRLTVV.

The chain combines TRBV2 with TRBJ1-1; weak D call: TRBD1 (6 bases). V was cut by 10 bases and J by 4 bases, with 16 bases left in between. Germline CDR1 reads SNHLY; CDR2 reads FYNNEI. The CDR3 extends over 13 amino acids. The CDR3 reads CATTRGGRTEAFF. CDR3 nucleotides: TGTGCCACCACGAGGGGGGGACGCACTGAAGCTTTCTTT.

The V and J genes are TRBV28 and TRBJ2-6; TRBD2 aligns across 11 bases. Germline V CDR1 and CDR2: MDHEN, SYDVKM. Trimming took 10 bases from V and 1 from J; bases not matched to a gene: 9. This CDR3 region has 17 residues. In DNA form, the CDR3 reads TGTGCCACCTGTAGCGGGAGGGGGCTTTCTGGGGCCAACGTCCTGACTTTC. It specifies CATCSGRGLSGANVLTF.

The chain joins TRBV4-1 to TRBJ2-1; weak D call: TRBD1 (5 bases). This CDR3 spans 15 amino acids. From germline, CDR1 is MGHRA and CDR2 YSYEKL. V was cut by 4 bases and J by 4 bases, with 14 bases left in between. Here the CDR3 reads CASSPTRQSYNEQFF. CDR3 in DNA: TGCGCCAGCAGCCCGACGAGACAGTCATACAATGAGCAGTTCTTC.